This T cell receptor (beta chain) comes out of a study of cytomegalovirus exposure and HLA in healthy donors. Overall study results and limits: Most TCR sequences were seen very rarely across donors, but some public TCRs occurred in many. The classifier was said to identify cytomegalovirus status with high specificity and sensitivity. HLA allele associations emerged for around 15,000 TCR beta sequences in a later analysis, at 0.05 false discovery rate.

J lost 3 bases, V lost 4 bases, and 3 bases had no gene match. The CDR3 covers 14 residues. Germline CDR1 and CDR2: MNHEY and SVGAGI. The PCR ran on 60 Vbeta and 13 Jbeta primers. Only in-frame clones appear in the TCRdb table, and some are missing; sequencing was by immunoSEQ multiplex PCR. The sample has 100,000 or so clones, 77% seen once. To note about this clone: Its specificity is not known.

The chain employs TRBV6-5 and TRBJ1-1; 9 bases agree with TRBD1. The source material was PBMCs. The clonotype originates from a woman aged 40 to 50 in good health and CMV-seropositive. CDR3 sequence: CASSSGQGYTEAFF. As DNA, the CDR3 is TGTGCCAGCAGTTCCGGACAGGGGTACACTGAAGCTTTCTTT.